The TCR beta chain under discussion was sequenced for a study of cytomegalovirus exposure and HLA in healthy donors. Study-wide findings and caveats: In vitro experiments confirmed that a few CMV-associated chains were specific for CMV antigens. Among TCR sequences, most were rare, though some public TCRs appeared in many donors.

In the case of this clone: Its antigen is not known. Other DNA sequences from this sample encode an identical CDR3 as well.

The CDR3 runs 14 residues. V trimming: 4 bases; J trimming: 7 bases; junction bases outside the gene matches: 7. CDR1 SGHRS and CDR2 YFSETQ come from the germline V gene. Using immunoSEQ multiplex PCR, the repertoire was profiled, and TCRdb retains in-frame clones only, with some absent. The sample comprises 120,000 or so clones, 85% to 90% of which are singletons, and about 1.1% rests with the top ten. Material: PBMCs. The chain couples TRBV5-1 to TRBJ1-5; 8 bases line up with TRBD1. This sequence originates from a woman aged 18-35 years in good health and CMV-seronegative. CDR3 region: CASSLTGGNQPQHF. The CDR3 nucleotides are TGCGCCAGCAGCCTAACAGGGGGAAACCAGCCCCAGCATTTT.